The 12 T cell receptor beta chains in this list originate from one sample, sequenced in a study of CD8 T cells in ankylosing spondylitis. TCRdb independently ran MiXCR on the 5' RACE reads; one entry per CDR3 protein. The data show under 15,000 distinct CDR3 sequences, under 3.5% seen once. The sequenced sample was blood, either unsorted or a sorted T cell fraction (not recorded which). Receptors were obtained from a male donor with ankylosing spondylitis or in good health (not recorded which).

This clonotype occurred many times. The rearrangement links TRBV9 to TRBJ1-3; D unresolved. V shed 0 bases and J shed 2 bases, with 9 bases lying between them. Germline loops: CDR1 SGDLS, CDR2 YYNGEE. CDR3 length equals 15 residues. This CDR3 reads CASSVAGSPGNTIYF. The CDR3 region has the DNA TGTGCCAGCAGCGTAGCGGGGTCACCTGGAAACACCATATATTTT.

In its sample, this clonotype was seen a few times. The rearrangement uses TRBV9 and TRBJ2-5; D is possibly TRBD1 (7 bases). This CDR3 spans 15 amino acids. In germline, CDR1 is SGDLS, CDR2 YYNGEE. V shed 4 bases and J shed 5 bases, with 18 bases lying between them. The CDR3 coding sequence is TGTGCCAGCAGCACTGCAGGGGGGCCTTCGGAGACCCAGTACTTC. Its translation is CASSTAGGPSETQYF.

The sample holds many counts of this clonotype. The genes are TRBV9 and TRBJ2-5; TRBD1 might be the D (6 bases). CDR1 SGDLS and CDR2 YYNGEE come from the germline V gene. There are 15 residues in the CDR3. V gave up 4 bases and J gave up 2 bases, with 15 bases separating them. The CDR3 here is CASSLQGSRQETQYF. CDR3 sequence (DNA): TGTGCCAGCAGCTTACAGGGCTCCCGGCAAGAGACCCAGTACTTC.

This clonotype was seen ten or more times. The chain's CDR3 is CASSALGYEQYF. Written as DNA, the CDR3 is TGTGCCAGCAGCGCATTAGGGTACGAGCAGTACTTC. The chain carries TRBV9 and TRBJ2-7; D unclear. The CDR3 contains 12 residues. The germline V gene encodes CDR1 SGDLS and CDR2 YYNGEE. V was pared by 3 bases and J by 4 bases, with 8 bases between.

In its sample, this clonotype was seen many times. The chain recombines TRBV9 with TRBJ2-3, with D uncertain. Trimming took 9 bases from V and 0 from J, leaving 14 bases between them. This CDR3 is 14 amino acids long. CDR1 is SGDLS, CDR2 YYNGEE, per germline. The CDR3 reads CATSSGVSTDTQYF. CDR3 nucleotides: TGTGCCACATCGTCAGGAGTTAGCACAGATACGCAGTATTTT.

This clonotype was seen ten or more times. The genes are TRBV9 and TRBJ2-5; 10 nucleotides agree with TRBD1. J gave up 8 bases and V 4 bases, and 8 bases lay outside the gene matches. This CDR3 spans 14 amino acids. The germline CDR1 and CDR2 sequences are SGDLS and YYNGEE. The CDR3 spells CASSPLDRGDTQYF. CDR3 bases: TGTGCCAGCAGCCCATTGGACAGGGGGGATACCCAGTACTTC.

There are many counts of this clonotype. The chain employs TRBV9 and TRBJ2-5, with 7 nucleotides matching TRBD2. With 2 bases clipped from V and 5 bases from J, the junction kept 12 bases outside the gene matches. CDR1 and CDR2 (germline): SGDLS, YYNGEE. CDR3 length equals 16 residues. The CDR3 is CASSVQASGSWETQYF. In nucleotides, the CDR3 is TGTGCCAGCAGCGTGCAGGCTAGCGGCTCGTGGGAGACCCAGTACTTC.

There are many counts of this clonotype. The rearrangement joins TRBV9 to TRBJ2-1; 9 bases map to TRBD1. The germline gives CDR1 SGDLS, CDR2 YYNGEE. V was clipped by 5 bases and J by 2 bases; unmatched bases: 8. The CDR3 covers 16 residues. The CDR3 nucleotides are TGTGCCAGCAGTGAGACCGGGACAGGGCCCTACAATGAGCAGTTCTTC. Encoded protein: CASSETGTGPYNEQFF. Filled out from reference TRBV9 and TRBJ2-1, the complete variable domain reads DSGVTQTPKHLITATGQRVTLRCSPRSGDLSVYWYQQSLDQGLQFLIQYYNGEERAKGNILERFSAQQFPDLHSELNLSSLELGDSALYFCASSETGTGPYNEQFFGPGTRLTVL.

This clonotype has a count of ten or more. This CDR3 reads CASSVGLATLYNEQFF. CDR3 DNA: TGTGCCAGCAGCGTGGGACTAGCCACCCTGTACAATGAGCAGTTCTTC. This chain uses TRBV9 with TRBJ2-1, with 9 bases matching TRBD2. Unmatched junction bases numbered 7, after V lost 2 bases and J lost 4 bases. Germline V gene data show CDR1 as SGDLS and CDR2 as YYNGEE. The CDR3 is 16 amino acids. Using reference TRBV9 and TRBJ2-1 for the parts outside the CDR3, the full variable domain is DSGVTQTPKHLITATGQRVTLRCSPRSGDLSVYWYQQSLDQGLQFLIQYYNGEERAKGNILERFSAQQFPDLHSELNLSSLELGDSALYFCASSVGLATLYNEQFFGPGTRLTVL.

This clonotype is medium-sized (0.01 to 0.1%). The V gene is TRBV9, the J gene TRBJ2-1; weak D call: TRBD1 (5 bases). The length of the CDR3 is 13 residues. Germline V CDR1 and CDR2: SGDLS, YYNGEE. V lost 3 bases and J lost 2, with 6 bases in between. CDR3 nucleotides: TGTGCCAGCAGCGGGGGCACCTACAATGAGCAGTTCTTC. It encodes CASSGGTYNEQFF.

This clonotype is medium-sized within its sample. J is TRBJ2-2 and V is TRBV9; D perhaps matches TRBD1 (6 bases). The germline gives CDR1 SGDLS, CDR2 YYNGEE. The CDR3 extends over 15 amino acids. The V end lost 6 bases, the J end lost 5 bases, and 17 bases lay between the germline ends. The CDR3 here is CASTFAGVGTGELFF. In DNA, the CDR3 is TGTGCCAGCACCTTCGCAGGGGTGGGGACCGGGGAGCTGTTTTTT.

This clonotype was found many times. The rearrangement joins TRBV9 to TRBJ2-7, with TRBD2 identical over 7 bases. Germline V gene data show CDR1 as SGDLS and CDR2 as YYNGEE. V was clipped by 0 bases and J by 3 bases; unmatched bases: 18. The CDR3 consists of 19 residues. The CDR3 DNA sequence: TGTGCCAGCAGCGTAGGCATTAGCGGGCCTCAGATCTCCCTCTACGAGCAGTACTTC. It specifies CASSVGISGPQISLYEQYF.